This TCR beta chain was identified in a study of T-cell memory formation after mild COVID-19. Study-wide results and caveats: Prior to infection, memory already included some responding clones, suggesting cross-reactive memory joined. Researchers report contracting CD4+ clones mostly in CM and EM, with CD8+ clones in EMRA. Day 15 to 85 contracting clones showed balanced CD4/CD8; later expanders leaned CD4+.

TCR alpha and TCR beta cDNA libraries carrying sample barcodes and UMIs came from 5'RACE with constant-segment primers. MiXCR, run by TCRdb on the 5' RACE reads, gives a single entry per CDR3 protein. The table includes about 430,000 distinct CDR3 sequences, 20% to 25% detected once. Ten or more counts support this clonotype. What it binds is not known. V dropped 3 bases and J dropped 4 bases, with 16 bases sitting between them. The CDR3 is 15 amino acids. Germline V gene lookup returns CDR1 DFQATT and CDR2 SNEGSKA (reference sequence). V and J are TRBV20-1 and TRBJ2-1; tentative D call: TRBD2 (5 bases). Sequencing was performed on PBMCs or a T cell subset sorted from them (not recorded which). This clonotype was obtained from an adult woman who had mild COVID-19 (a few samples of this study predate the infection). Cell type and time point are not known. CDR3 protein: CSASGWGADYNEQFF. The CDR3 DNA reads as TGCAGTGCTAGCGGTTGGGGAGCCGATTACAATGAGCAGTTCTTC.